A selection of T cell receptor beta chains follows, all from one sample in a study of T cells in Graves' hyperthyroidism and ophthalmopathy. MiXCR, run by TCRdb on the multiplex PCR reads, gives a single entry per CDR3 protein. The sample lists 500,000 to 600,000 distinct CDR3 sequences, roughly a sixth occurring once. Sequenced: blood. Source of these receptors: a woman aged 18 to 35 with Graves' hyperthyroidism. Both conserved end residues are part of each CDR3. Fields, in order: V gene, D gene, clone size, J gene, CDR3 DNA, CDR3 protein. The D gene is left open where the match is weak. Some rows mark clone size as missing; the rest say once, few, many or name a class of expanded clone.

>TRBV27|TRBD2|many|TRBJ2-5
TGTGCCAGCAGTGATACGGGACTAGCGGGGTCAGGGACCCAGTACTTC
CASSDTGLAGSGTQYF
>TRBV28|NA|many|TRBJ2-7
TGTGCCAGCAGTTCCCCGATTAGCGCCACCTCCTACGAGCAGTACTTC
CASSSPISATSYEQYF
>TRBV28|TRBD2|many|TRBJ2-1
TGTGCCAGCAGTTCGAACGCCGGGACTAGCGGGAGGCTGAGGCGGTTCTTC
CASSSNAGTSGRLRRFF
>TRBV6-2/TRBV6-3|TRBD1|few|TRBJ1-1
TGTGCCAGCAGTGACCCCAACAGGGGGGTCACTGAAGCTTTCTTT
CASSDPNRGVTEAFF
>TRBV28|TRBD1|few|TRBJ2-7
TGTGCCAGCAGTTTAACTTCATCGACAGGGACCTACGAGCAGTACTTC
CASSLTSSTGTYEQYF
>TRBV20-1|NA|NA|TRBJ2-3
TGCAGTGCAACAATCCAGACTAGAGGTTTCCCAGATACGCAGTATTTT
CSATIQTRGFPDTQYF
>TRBV5-1|TRBD1|many|TRBJ2-7
TGCGCCAGCAGCTCGCGTACCGGGACAGGGCAATACGAGCAGTACTTC
CASSSRTGTGQYEQYF
>TRBV28|NA|many|TRBJ2-3
TGTGCCAGCAGTTTAAGAGGTGAAACAGATACGCAGTATTTT
CASSLRGETDTQYF
>TRBV5-1|NA|many|TRBJ1-2
TGCGCCAGCAGCTTGGAAGGGACGCCCTCCTATGGCTACACCTTC
CASSLEGTPSYGYTF
>TRBV2|NA|few|TRBJ1-1
TGTGCCGGTAACAGGGAACCGAACACTGAAGCTTTCTTT
CAGNREPNTEAFF
>TRBV29-1|NA|many|TRBJ2-7
TGCAGCGTTGAAATCTCCGGAGGGTCCCACGAGCAGTACTTC
CSVEISGGSHEQYF
>TRBV9|TRBD1|NA|TRBJ1-4
TGTGCCAGCAGCGTAGGAGCAGGGGGTTATGAAAAACTGTTTTTT
CASSVGAGGYEKLFF
>TRBV4-3|NA|NA|TRBJ2-4
TGCGCCAGCAGCCGTCGGGTCGGGGGACCGGCAAACATTCAGTACTTC
CASSRRVGGPANIQYF
>TRBV12-3/TRBV12-4|NA|many|TRBJ2-1
TGTGCCAGCGAGGGGCCAGGGAACTACAATGAGCAGTTCTTC
CASEGPGNYNEQFF
>TRBV19|TRBD2|many|TRBJ2-7
TGTGCCAGTAGTCTAAGGACTAGCGGGAGATACGAGCAGTACTTC
CASSLRTSGRYEQYF
>TRBV9|TRBD1|few|TRBJ2-5
TGTGCCAGCAGCGTAGGGGGGACAGGGGGAGAGACCCAGTACTTC
CASSVGGTGGETQYF
>TRBV2|NA|many|TRBJ2-2
TGTGCCAGCAGTGATGAGAACACCGGGGAGCTGTTTTTT
CASSDENTGELFF
>TRBV16|TRBD1|few|TRBJ1-1
TGTGCCAGCAGCCAATCGGGGACAGGGGGCACTGAAGCTTTCTTT
CASSQSGTGGTEAFF
>TRBV25-1|NA|few|TRBJ1-1
TGTGCCAGCAGTGCCTTTGGACACCAGAACACTGAAGCTTTCTTT
CASSAFGHQNTEAFF
>TRBV5-6|TRBD1|NA|TRBJ2-3
TGTGCCAGCAGCTTGAACTTTGGCAGGGGGTTAACAGATACGCAGTATTTT
CASSLNFGRGLTDTQYF
>TRBV19|TRBD2|NA|TRBJ2-1
TGTGCCAGTAGCGGGCTAGCGGGAGCGGATGAGCAGTTCTTC
CASSGLAGADEQFF
>TRBV7-9|NA|many|TRBJ2-7
TGTGCCAGCAGCCCCGATACAGCACCCTCCTACGAGCAGTACTTC
CASSPDTAPSYEQYF
>TRBV4-2|TRBD1|few|TRBJ2-1
TGTGCCAGCAGCCAAGAAGCAGGACAGGGTAGGAATGAGCAGTTCTTC
CASSQEAGQGRNEQFF
>TRBV20-1|NA|NA|TRBJ2-3
TGCAGTGCTAGAGATCGACCGTCTAGCACAGATACGCAGTATTTT
CSARDRPSSTDTQYF
>TRBV3-1|TRBD1|many|TRBJ2-7
TGTGCCAGCAGCCCATCTGGATGGACAGGGAACTACGAGCAGTACTTC
CASSPSGWTGNYEQYF
>TRBV4-1|NA|many|TRBJ2-7
TGCGCCAGCAGCCAGACCTCGGCACTAGGTCTGTACGAGCAGTACTTC
CASSQTSALGLYEQYF
>TRBV3-1|TRBD2|few|TRBJ2-5
TGTGCCAGCAGCCAAGAGCCGACTAGCTGGGAGACCCAGTACTTC
CASSQEPTSWETQYF
>TRBV20-1|NA|many|TRBJ2-7
TGCAGTGCTAGAGATCCTAGCGAGTACTCCTACGAGCAGTACTTC
CSARDPSEYSYEQYF
>TRBV5-1|TRBD1|NA|TRBJ2-6
TGCGCCAGCAGCCCAGACAGGGGAGGATCTGGGGCCAACGTCCTGACTTTC
CASSPDRGGSGANVLTF
>TRBV10-3|TRBD2|many|TRBJ2-3
TGTGCCATCAGACCGGGACTAGAGACAGATACGCAGTATTTT
CAIRPGLETDTQYF
>TRBV7-9|NA|many|TRBJ2-7
TGTGCCAGCAGCGCCAAAAGTGTTCGGGTTAGCTCCTACGAGCAGTACTTC
CASSAKSVRVSSYEQYF
>TRBV15|NA|many|TRBJ1-2
TGTGCCACCAGCAGAGCGATACAGGAGAACTATGGCTACACCTTC
CATSRAIQENYGYTF
>TRBV28|TRBD1|many|TRBJ2-7
TGTGCCAGCAGTTTAATAGACAGGGAGCCCTCCTACGAGCAGTACTTC
CASSLIDREPSYEQYF
>TRBV6-2/TRBV6-3|NA|once|TRBJ1-1
TGTGCCAGCAGCCCGGTGTGGAACACTGAAGCTTTCTTT
CASSPVWNTEAFF
>TRBV7-2|TRBD2|NA|TRBJ2-3
TGTGCCAGCCTAGCGGGCGGAGGGGCGGTAGATACGCAGTATTTT
CASLAGGGAVDTQYF
>TRBV12-3/TRBV12-4|TRBD2|many|TRBJ2-7
TGTGCCAGCAGGATGGGCGGGAGTGGTTACGAGCAGTACTTC
CASRMGGSGYEQYF
>TRBV2|TRBD2|few|TRBJ2-5
TGTGCCAGCAGTTACGGTGGACTAGCGGGGGGGGCACCAGAGACCCAGTACTTC
CASSYGGLAGGAPETQYF
>TRBV4-1|NA|NA|TRBJ2-7
TGCGCCAGCAGCCAAGGCGGCAGCCACTACGAGCAGTACTTC
CASSQGGSHYEQYF
>TRBV18|NA|many|TRBJ1-1
TGTGCCAGCTCGCTAAAGATAAACACTGAAGCTTTCTTT
CASSLKINTEAFF
>TRBV28|NA|NA|TRBJ1-1
TGTGCCAGCAGCCCAATCCCAACACAGGTGAACACTGAAGCTTTCTTT
CASSPIPTQVNTEAFF
>TRBV5-6|NA|many|TRBJ2-3
TGTGCCAGCAGCTGGATGGACTGGAGAGGGGATACGCAGTATTTT
CASSWMDWRGDTQYF
>TRBV18|NA|many|TRBJ2-5
TGTGCCAGCTCACCACAGCATCTTCAAGAGACCCAGTACTTC
CASSPQHLQETQYF
>TRBV10-1|NA|once|TRBJ2-5
TGCGCCAGCAGTGAGTTCAGGGGCCAAGAGACCCAGTACTTC
CASSEFRGQETQYF
>TRBV6-2/TRBV6-3|NA|NA|TRBJ1-4
TGTGCCAGCAGTGACGAACTGAACAGGGCTAATGAAAAACTGTTTTTT
CASSDELNRANEKLFF
>TRBV27|NA|NA|TRBJ1-1
TGTGCCAGCAGTTCGATTCGAGGCACTGAAGCTTTCTTT
CASSSIRGTEAFF
>TRBV7-9|NA|NA|TRBJ2-7
TGTGCCAGCAGCTCGGGTTATTCCTACGAGCAGTACTTC
CASSSGYSYEQYF
>TRBV12-5|TRBD2|NA|TRBJ2-2
TGTGCTAGTGGTTATAGCGGGAGTAGTACCGGGGAGCTGTTTTTT
CASGYSGSSTGELFF
>TRBV28|NA|NA|TRBJ2-7
TGTGCCAGCAGTTTAAAATCAGAGGGCCTATGGGAGCAGTACTTC
CASSLKSEGLWEQYF
>TRBV14|NA|NA|TRBJ2-7
TGTGCCAGCAGCCAAGCTTGGGTAGGGAAAGACTACGAGCAGTACTTC
CASSQAWVGKDYEQYF
>TRBV12-3/TRBV12-4|NA|NA|TRBJ2-7
TGTGCCAGCAGTCCCGCAAACTACGAGCAGTACTTC
CASSPANYEQYF
>TRBV20-1|TRBD2|few|TRBJ2-2
TGCAGTGCTCGCCCCCCTAGCGGGAGACCTAACACCGGGGAGCTGTTTTTT
CSARPPSGRPNTGELFF
>TRBV12-3/TRBV12-4|TRBD2|NA|TRBJ2-7
TGTGCCAGCAGTTTCGGGGAGGGCTACGAGCAGTACTTC
CASSFGEGYEQYF
>TRBV9|TRBD2|few|TRBJ2-7
TGTGCCAGCAGCCTACTAGCGGGAGCAGCCTACGAGCAGTACTTC
CASSLLAGAAYEQYF